This T cell receptor beta chain emerged from a study of shared clonotypes between healthy human individuals. Repertoires were generated with immunoSEQ multiplex PCR, while TCRdb's copy carries only in-frame clones and drops some. The sample has roughly 2 million clones; nearly 97% are singletons. Trimming took off 5 bases at V and 7 bases at J, with 12 bases between the two ends. The CDR3 loop spans 13 amino acids. Looked up from germline, CDR1 is MDHEN and CDR2 is SYDVKM. What was sequenced was naive CD4+ T cells sorted from blood. The subset here: CD45RA+ positively selected. J is TRBJ1-5 and V is TRBV28; D is possibly TRBD1 (6 bases). This clonotype was sampled from a man aged 18 to 30 in good health. In DNA form, the CDR3 reads TGTGCCAGCAGTGGGGCAGGGGAACAGCCCCAGCATTTT. Translated, it gives CASSGAGEQPQHF.